This TCR beta chain was captured by sequencing in a study of CD8 T cells in Susac syndrome (dated by TCRdb to about 2019). Concerning the study at large: The study used repertoire sequencing to test whether antigen drove CD8+ T cell activation and differentiation in Susac syndrome.

High-throughput TCR beta sequencing profiled peripheral blood CD8+ and CD4+ T cells from healthy donors, Susac syndrome patients and multiple sclerosis patients. Healthy donors were age- and sex-matched controls. Bulk CD8+ and CD4+ T cells were purified by magnetic negative isolation, while CD8+ TEMRA cells were enriched using FACS. Blood was collected in EDTA tubes and processed within 24 hours, with PBMCs isolated through density gradient centrifugation. PBMCs intended for TCR sequencing were cryopreserved in liquid nitrogen and thawed later in a water bath at 37 degrees C. A purity of at least 90% was achieved for sorted or isolated CD4+, CD8+ and CD8+ TEMRA cells. The CDR3 starts with the cysteine, ends with the phenylalanine, and has 14 residues. Just CDR3 DNA is preserved here, 42 bases in frame from base 1. V and J are truncated by 2 bases and 0 bases respectively, leaving an intervening sequence of 10 bases. Reading the germline V gene (reference sequence) gives CDR1 DFQATT and CDR2 SNEGSKA.

Overall study outcomes, separate from this receptor: The number of individuals in the TCR sequencing and HLA analysis was acknowledged as relatively small.

RNA was extracted with the RNeasy kit and roughly 0.5 to 1 ug was reverse transcribed using random hexamers. The immunoSEQ multiplex PCR assay, which covers 54 Vbeta and 13 Jbeta segments, was used to amplify TCR beta CDR3 regions. To correct PCR amplification bias, a synthetic template baseline was used for both primer optimization and computational correction. On the study's bioinformatics: Reads were annotated to V, D and J genes according to IMGT and were analyzed with immunoSEQ Analyzer, with only productive sequences retained. Clonality was calculated as one minus the Shannon entropy normalized by log2 of the number of productive unique sequences. Public and private clones were assessed among the 100 most prevalent clones of each patient and control. A clone was defined as Susac-specific if it was absent from the healthy and MS cohorts, from over a thousand published viral clones and from other ImmuneACCESS disease sequences. TCRdb reworked the public reads: Q25 trimming with fastp, MiXCR clone assembly, productive beta chains retained. When rows share a CDR3 protein, they turn into one entry using the most common DNA and genes. These V and J calls are TCRdb output, not the study's own analysis. The table for this sample lists 100,000 to 150,000 distinct CDR3 sequences; around 94% of them were counted only once. 0.085% to 0.09% of the sample belongs to the ten largest clones.

With regard to this clonotype: What antigen it recognizes has not been identified. Nothing much larger sits one base from this clone, and base qualities are not available.

The sequence is built from TRBV20-1 and TRBJ1-1; TRBD1 is possibly the D segment (6 matching bases). The sequenced sample consisted of CD4+ T cells from PBMCs. The source of this sequence is a human donor in good health. The CDR3 corresponds to CSARNPGVNTEAFF. The sequence in DNA is TGCAGTGCTAGAAACCCAGGGGTGAACACTGAAGCTTTCTTT.